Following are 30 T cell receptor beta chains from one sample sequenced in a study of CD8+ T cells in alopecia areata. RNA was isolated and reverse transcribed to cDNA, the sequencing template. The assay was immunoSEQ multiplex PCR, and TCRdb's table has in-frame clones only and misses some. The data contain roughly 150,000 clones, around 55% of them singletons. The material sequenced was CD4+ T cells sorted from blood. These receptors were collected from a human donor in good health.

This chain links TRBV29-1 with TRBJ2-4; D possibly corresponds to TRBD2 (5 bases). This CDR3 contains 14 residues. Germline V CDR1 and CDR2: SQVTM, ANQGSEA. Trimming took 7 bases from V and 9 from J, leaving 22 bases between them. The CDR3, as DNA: TGCAGCGCCCGGAACGAGGCATATGGAGGCATTCAGTACTTC. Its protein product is CSARNEAYGGIQYF.

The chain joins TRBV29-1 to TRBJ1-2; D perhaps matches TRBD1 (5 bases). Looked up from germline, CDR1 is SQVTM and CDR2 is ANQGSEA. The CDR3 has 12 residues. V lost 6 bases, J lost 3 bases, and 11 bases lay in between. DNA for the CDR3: TGCAGCGTAAGGGGCTCTCACTATGGCTACACCTTC. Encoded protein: CSVRGSHYGYTF.

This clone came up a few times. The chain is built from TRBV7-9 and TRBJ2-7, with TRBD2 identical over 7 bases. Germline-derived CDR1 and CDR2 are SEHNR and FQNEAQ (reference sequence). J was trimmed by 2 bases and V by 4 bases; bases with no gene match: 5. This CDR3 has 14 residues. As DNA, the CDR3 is TGTGCCAGCAGCTCATCGGGGGGTACCTACGAGCAGTACTTC. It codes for CASSSSGGTYEQYF.

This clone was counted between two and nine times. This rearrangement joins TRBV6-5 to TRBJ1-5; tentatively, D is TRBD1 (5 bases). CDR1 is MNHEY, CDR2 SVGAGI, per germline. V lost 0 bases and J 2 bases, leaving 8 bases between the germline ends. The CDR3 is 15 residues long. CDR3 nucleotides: TGTGCCAGCAGTTACTCGAAAGGGGGCAATCAGCCCCAGCATTTT. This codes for CASSYSKGGNQPQHF.

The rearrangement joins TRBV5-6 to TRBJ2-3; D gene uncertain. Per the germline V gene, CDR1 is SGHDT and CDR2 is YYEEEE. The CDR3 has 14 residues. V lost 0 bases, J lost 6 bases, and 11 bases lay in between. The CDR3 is CASSLVAGRDTQYF. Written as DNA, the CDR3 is TGTGCCAGCAGCTTGGTGGCCGGACGGGATACGCAGTATTTT.

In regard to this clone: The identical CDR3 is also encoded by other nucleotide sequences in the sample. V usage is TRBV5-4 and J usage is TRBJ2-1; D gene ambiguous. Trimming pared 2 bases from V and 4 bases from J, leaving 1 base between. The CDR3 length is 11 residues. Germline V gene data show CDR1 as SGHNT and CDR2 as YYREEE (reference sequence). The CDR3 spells CASSFYNEQFF. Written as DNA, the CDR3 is TGTGCCAGCAGCTTTTACAATGAGCAGTTCTTC.

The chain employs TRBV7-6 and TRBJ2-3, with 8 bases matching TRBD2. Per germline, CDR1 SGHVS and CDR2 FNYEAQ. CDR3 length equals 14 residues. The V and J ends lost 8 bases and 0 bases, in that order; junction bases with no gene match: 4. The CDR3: CASGERESTDTQYF. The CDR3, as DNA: TGTGCCAGCGGGGAGCGGGAGAGCACAGATACGCAGTATTTT.

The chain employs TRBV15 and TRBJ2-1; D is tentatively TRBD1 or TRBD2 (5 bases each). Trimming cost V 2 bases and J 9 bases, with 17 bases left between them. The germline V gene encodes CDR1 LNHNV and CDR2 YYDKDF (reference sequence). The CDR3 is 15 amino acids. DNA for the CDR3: TGTGCCACCAGCAGATCCGGGACCAACGCGGGTGAGCAGTTCTTC. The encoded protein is CATSRSGTNAGEQFF.

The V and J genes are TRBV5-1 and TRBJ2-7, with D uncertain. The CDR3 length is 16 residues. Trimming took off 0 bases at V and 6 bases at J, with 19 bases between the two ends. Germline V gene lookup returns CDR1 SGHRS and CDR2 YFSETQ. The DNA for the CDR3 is TGCGCCAGCAGCTTGGGCCTCCGGGCCTCCGCCGCCGAGCAGTACTTC. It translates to CASSLGLRASAAEQYF.

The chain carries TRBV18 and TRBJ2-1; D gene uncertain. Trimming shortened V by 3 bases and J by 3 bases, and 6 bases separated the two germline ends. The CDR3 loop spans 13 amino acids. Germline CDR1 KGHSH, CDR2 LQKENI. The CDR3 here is CASSPPSYNEQFF. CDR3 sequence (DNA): TGTGCCAGCTCACCGCCCAGCTACAATGAGCAGTTCTTC.

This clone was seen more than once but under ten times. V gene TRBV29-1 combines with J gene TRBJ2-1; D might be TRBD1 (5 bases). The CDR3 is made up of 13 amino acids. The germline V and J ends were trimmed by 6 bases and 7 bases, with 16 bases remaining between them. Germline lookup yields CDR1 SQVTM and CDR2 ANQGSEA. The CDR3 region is CSVTRTSANEQFF. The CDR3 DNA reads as TGCAGCGTGACGCGGACATCAGCAAATGAGCAGTTCTTC.

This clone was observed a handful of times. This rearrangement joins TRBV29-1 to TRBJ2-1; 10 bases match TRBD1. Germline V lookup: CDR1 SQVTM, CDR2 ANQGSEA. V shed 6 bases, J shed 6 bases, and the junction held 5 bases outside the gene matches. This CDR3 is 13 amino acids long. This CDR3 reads CSVSGTGVNEQFF. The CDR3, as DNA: TGCAGCGTCTCCGGGACAGGGGTCAATGAGCAGTTCTTC.

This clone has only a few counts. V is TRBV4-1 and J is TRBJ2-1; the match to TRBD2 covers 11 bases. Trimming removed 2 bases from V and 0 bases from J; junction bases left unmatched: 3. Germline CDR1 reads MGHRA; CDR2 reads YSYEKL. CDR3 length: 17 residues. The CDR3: CASSQITSGSSYNEQFF. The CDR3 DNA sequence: TGCGCCAGCAGCCAAATCACTAGCGGGAGCTCCTACAATGAGCAGTTCTTC.

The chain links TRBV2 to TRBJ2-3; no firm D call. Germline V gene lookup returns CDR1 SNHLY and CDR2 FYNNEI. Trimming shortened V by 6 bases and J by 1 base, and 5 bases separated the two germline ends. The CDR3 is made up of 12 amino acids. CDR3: CASRQGTDTQYF. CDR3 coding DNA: TGTGCCAGCAGGCAGGGCACAGATACGCAGTATTTT. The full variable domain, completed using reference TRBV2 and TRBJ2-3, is EPEVTQTPSHQVTQMGQEVILRCVPISNHLYFYWYRQILGQKVEFLVSFYNNEISEKSEIFDDQFSVERPDGSNFTLKIRSTKLEDSAMYFCASRQGTDTQYFGPGTRLTVL.

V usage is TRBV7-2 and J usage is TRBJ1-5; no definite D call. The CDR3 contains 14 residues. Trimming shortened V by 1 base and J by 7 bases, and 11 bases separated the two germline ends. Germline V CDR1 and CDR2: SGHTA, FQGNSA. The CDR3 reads CASSLDSIGQPQHF. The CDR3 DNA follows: TGTGCCAGCAGCTTAGACTCGATAGGGCAGCCCCAGCATTTT.

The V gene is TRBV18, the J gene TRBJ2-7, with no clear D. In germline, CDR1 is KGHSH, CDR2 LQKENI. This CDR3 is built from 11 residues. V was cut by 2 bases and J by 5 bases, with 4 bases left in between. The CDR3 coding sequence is TGTGCCAGCTCACCAGCTAACGAGCAGTACTTC. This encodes CASSPANEQYF.

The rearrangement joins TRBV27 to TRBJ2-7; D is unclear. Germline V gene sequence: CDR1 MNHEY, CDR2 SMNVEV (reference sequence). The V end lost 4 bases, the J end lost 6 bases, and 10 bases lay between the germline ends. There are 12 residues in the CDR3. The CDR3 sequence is CASSSKVTEQYF. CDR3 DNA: TGTGCCAGCAGTTCGAAGGTTACCGAGCAGTACTTC.

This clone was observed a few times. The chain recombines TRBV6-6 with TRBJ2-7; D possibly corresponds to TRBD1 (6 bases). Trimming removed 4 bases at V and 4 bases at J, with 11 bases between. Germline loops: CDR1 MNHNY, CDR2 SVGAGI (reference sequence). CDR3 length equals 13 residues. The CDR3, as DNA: TGTGCCAGCAGTTCCCCGACAGGATACGAGCAGTACTTC. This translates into CASSSPTGYEQYF.

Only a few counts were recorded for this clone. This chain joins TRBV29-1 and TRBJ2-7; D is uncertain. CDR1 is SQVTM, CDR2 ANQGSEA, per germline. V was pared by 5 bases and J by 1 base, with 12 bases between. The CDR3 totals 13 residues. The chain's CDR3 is CSVNVDPSYEQYF. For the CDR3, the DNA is TGCAGCGTTAACGTGGACCCATCCTACGAGCAGTACTTC.

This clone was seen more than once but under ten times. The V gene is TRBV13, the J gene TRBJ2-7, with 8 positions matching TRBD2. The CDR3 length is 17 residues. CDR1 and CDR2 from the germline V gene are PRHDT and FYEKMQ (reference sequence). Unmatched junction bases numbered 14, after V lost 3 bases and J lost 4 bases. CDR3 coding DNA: TGTGCCAGCAGCTTGAGTATAACTAGCGGATCGATATACGAGCAGTACTTC. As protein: CASSLSITSGSIYEQYF.

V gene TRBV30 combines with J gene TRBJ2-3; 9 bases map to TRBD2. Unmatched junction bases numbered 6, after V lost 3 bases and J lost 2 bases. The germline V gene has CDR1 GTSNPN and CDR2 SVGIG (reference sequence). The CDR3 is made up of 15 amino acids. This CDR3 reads CAWSPLAGLTDTQYF. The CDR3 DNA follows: TGTGCCTGGAGCCCTCTAGCGGGGCTCACAGATACGCAGTATTTT.

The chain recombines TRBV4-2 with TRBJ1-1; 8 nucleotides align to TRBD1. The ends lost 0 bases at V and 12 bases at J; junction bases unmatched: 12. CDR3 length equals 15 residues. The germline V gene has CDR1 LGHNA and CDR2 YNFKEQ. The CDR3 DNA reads TGTGCCAGCAGCCAAGATCCTGGACAGGGTGGTCTCTCTTTCTTT. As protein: CASSQDPGQGGLSFF.

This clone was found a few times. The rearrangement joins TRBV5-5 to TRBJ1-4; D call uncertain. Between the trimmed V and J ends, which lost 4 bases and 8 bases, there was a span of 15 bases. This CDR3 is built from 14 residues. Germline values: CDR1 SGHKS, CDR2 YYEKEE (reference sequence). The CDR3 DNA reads TGTGCCAGCAGCCCAGGTGGGCCTGGGGAAAAACTGTTTTTT. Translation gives CASSPGGPGEKLFF. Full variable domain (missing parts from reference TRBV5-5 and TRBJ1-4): DAGVTQSPTHLIKTRGQQVTLRCSPISGHKSVSWYQQVLGQGPQFIFQYYEKEERGRGNFPDRFSARQFPNYSSELNVNALLLGDSALYLCASSPGGPGEKLFFGSGTQLSVL.

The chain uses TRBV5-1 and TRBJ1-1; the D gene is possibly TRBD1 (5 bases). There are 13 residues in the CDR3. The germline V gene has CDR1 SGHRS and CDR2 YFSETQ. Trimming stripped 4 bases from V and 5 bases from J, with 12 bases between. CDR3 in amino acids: CASSRQGGTEAFF. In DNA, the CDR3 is TGCGCCAGCAGCCGTCAGGGAGGGACTGAAGCTTTCTTT.

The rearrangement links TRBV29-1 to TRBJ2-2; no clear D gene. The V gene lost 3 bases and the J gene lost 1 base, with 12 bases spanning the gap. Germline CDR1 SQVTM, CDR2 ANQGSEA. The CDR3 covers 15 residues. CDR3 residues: CSVDVSGGNTGELFF. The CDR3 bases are TGCAGCGTTGACGTCTCGGGTGGGAACACCGGGGAGCTGTTTTTT.

CDR3 bases: TGTGCCAGCAGCACCCGACTAGCGGACACCCTCTACGAGCAGTACTTC. Its translation is CASSTRLADTLYEQYF. The rearrangement links TRBV21-1 to TRBJ2-7; whether TRBD2, the table's D call, matches the DNA was not checked. TRBV21-1 is labeled a pseudogene. The CDR3 is made up of 16 amino acids.

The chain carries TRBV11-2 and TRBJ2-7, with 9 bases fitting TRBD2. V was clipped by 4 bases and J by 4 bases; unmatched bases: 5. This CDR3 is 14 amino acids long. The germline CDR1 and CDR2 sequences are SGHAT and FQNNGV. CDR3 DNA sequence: TGTGCCAGCAGCTCCGCTAGCGGGACGTACGAGCAGTACTTC. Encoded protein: CASSSASGTYEQYF.

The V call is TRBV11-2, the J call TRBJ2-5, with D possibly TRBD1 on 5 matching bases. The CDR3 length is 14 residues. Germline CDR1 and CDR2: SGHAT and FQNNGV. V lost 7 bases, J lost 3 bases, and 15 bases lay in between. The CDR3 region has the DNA TGTGCCAGCACCACAGGCAGGGTGAAAGAGACCCAGTACTTC. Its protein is CASTTGRVKETQYF.

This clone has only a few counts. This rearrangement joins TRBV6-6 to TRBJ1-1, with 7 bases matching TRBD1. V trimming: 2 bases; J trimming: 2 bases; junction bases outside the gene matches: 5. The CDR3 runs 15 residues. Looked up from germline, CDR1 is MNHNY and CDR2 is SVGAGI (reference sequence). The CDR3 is CASSYGGTANTEAFF. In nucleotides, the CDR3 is TGTGCCAGCAGTTACGGGGGGACAGCTAACACTGAAGCTTTCTTT.

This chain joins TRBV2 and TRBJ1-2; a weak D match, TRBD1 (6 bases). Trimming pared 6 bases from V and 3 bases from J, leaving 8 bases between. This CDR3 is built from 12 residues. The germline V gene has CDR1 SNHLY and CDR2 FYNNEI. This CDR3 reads CASRGGDYGYTF. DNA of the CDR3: TGTGCCAGCAGGGGGGGCGACTATGGCTACACCTTC.